One sample yielded the 25 T cell receptor beta chains listed below, sequenced in a study of beta chain features in type 1 diabetes. The study reverse transcribed the entire isolated RNA, so it sequenced expressed TCRB transcripts. Profiling relied on immunoSEQ multiplex PCR, and the TCRdb table lists in-frame clones only, not all of them. The sample has 140,000 to 150,000 clones; about 10% are singletons. Sample: naive CD4+ T cells from blood. The receptors were gathered from a man younger than 30 in good health.

This clone has a handful of counts. The DNA for the CDR3 is TGTGCCAGCAGCCCACAGGGGGTGGGTCAGCCCCAGCATTTT. Protein sequence: CASSPQGVGQPQHF. The rearrangement uses TRBV7-9 and TRBJ1-5; 8 bases match TRBD1. The CDR3 contains 14 residues. V lost 5 bases and J lost 6; bases outside the gene matches: 6. CDR1 is SEHNR and CDR2 is FQNEAQ in the germline V gene (reference sequence).

The genes are TRBV7-2 and TRBJ2-3; TRBD2 is a possible D gene (5 bases). With 5 bases removed from V and 3 bases from J, the gap between germline ends came to 12 bases. Germline values: CDR1 SGHTA, CDR2 FQGNSA. The CDR3 is made up of 14 amino acids. This chain's CDR3 is CASSPSLGTDTQYF. In DNA, the CDR3 is TGTGCCAGCAGCCCTAGCCTGGGGACAGATACGCAGTATTTT.

This chain links TRBV4-1 with TRBJ2-2; no definite D call. CDR1 and CDR2 (germline): MGHRA, YSYEKL. The CDR3 totals 14 residues. The germline V and J ends were trimmed by 2 bases and 7 bases, with 11 bases remaining between them. CDR3 residues: CASSQPRMSGELFF. CDR3 coding DNA: TGCGCCAGCAGCCAACCGAGGATGAGCGGGGAGCTGTTTTTT.

A few counts support this clone. The CDR3 nucleotides read TGTGCCAGCAGTGCGGACAGGTCGGCAGCTGGGGCCAACGTCCTGACTTTC. Translated: CASSADRSAAGANVLTF. This rearrangement joins TRBV6-1 to TRBJ2-6; TRBD1 agrees at 7 bases. The J segment lost 2 bases and the V segment lost 4 bases, leaving 8 bases of the junction unmatched. Germline CDR1 reads MNHNS; CDR2 reads SASEGT. The CDR3 is 17 residues long.

This clone was seen a few times. V usage is TRBV11-2 and J usage is TRBJ2-5; 7 positions agree with TRBD1. Germline V CDR1 and CDR2: SGHAT, FQNNGV. The CDR3 has 16 residues. V lost 4 bases to trimming and J lost 5 bases; unmatched junction nucleotides: 13. The CDR3 bases are TGTGCCAGCAGCTCCAACTTACAGGGGAGATTGGAGACCCAGTACTTC. Translation gives CASSSNLQGRLETQYF.

This chain uses TRBV5-1 with TRBJ2-5; 9 nucleotides match TRBD2. CDR3 length equals 15 residues. Germline V gene data show CDR1 as SGHRS and CDR2 as YFSETQ. The V segment lost 4 bases and the J segment 4 bases; nucleotides outside the gene matches: 8. This CDR3 is CASSPGTSIGETQYF. CDR3 nucleotides: TGCGCCAGCAGCCCCGGGACTAGCATCGGAGAGACCCAGTACTTC.

V and J are TRBV30 and TRBJ2-3; the D is unclear. Germline assignment: CDR1 GTSNPN and CDR2 SVGIG (reference sequence). Deletions cut 4 bases from V and 3 bases from J, with 14 bases between. This CDR3 has 14 amino acids. This chain's CDR3 is CAWTGAPLTDTQYF. CDR3 bases: TGTGCCTGGACCGGAGCCCCACTGACAGATACGCAGTATTTT.

This clone was observed a handful of times. V usage is TRBV18 and J usage is TRBJ2-7; 7 bases line up with TRBD1. This CDR3 has 14 residues. Germline CDR1 KGHSH, CDR2 LQKENI. Trimming took 2 bases from V and 3 from J; bases not matched to a gene: 4. CDR3 in DNA: TGTGCCAGCTCACCAAGGGACAGCATCTACGAGCAGTACTTC. It is translated as CASSPRDSIYEQYF.

V gene TRBV7-2 combines with J gene TRBJ2-5, with 11 bases matching TRBD1. Looked up from germline, CDR1 is SGHTA and CDR2 is FQGNSA. CDR3 length: 13 residues. V dropped 8 bases and J dropped 4; count of bases not matched to a gene: 3. DNA of the CDR3: TGTGCCAGCGGCGGGACAGGGGGAGAGACCCAGTACTTC. It is translated as CASGGTGGETQYF.

The V call is TRBV4-1, the J call TRBJ2-5; possible D gene TRBD2, 5 bases. V shed 4 bases and J shed 5 bases, with 14 bases lying between them. CDR1 MGHRA and CDR2 YSYEKL come from the germline V gene. This CDR3 has 14 residues. CDR3: CASSPFEGLETQYF. The CDR3 DNA follows: TGCGCCAGCAGCCCCTTTGAGGGCCTGGAGACCCAGTACTTC.

This chain links TRBV18 with TRBJ1-1; the D gene is possibly TRBD1 (6 bases). The germline V gene has CDR1 KGHSH and CDR2 LQKENI. V was trimmed by 8 bases and J by 0 bases, leaving 10 bases between them. The CDR3 is 13 residues long. The CDR3 region has the DNA TGTGCCAGCCTTACAGGGATGAACACTGAAGCTTTCTTT. This encodes CASLTGMNTEAFF.

This clone was recorded a few times. The V gene is TRBV7-9, the J gene TRBJ1-6, with D possibly TRBD1 on 5 matching bases. Germline V CDR1 and CDR2: SEHNR, FQNEAQ (reference sequence). The CDR3 length is 14 residues. V lost 5 bases, J lost 8 bases, and 13 bases lay in between. CDR3: CASSPGGMDSPLHF. Written as DNA, the CDR3 is TGTGCCAGCAGCCCCGGGGGTATGGATTCACCCCTCCACTTT.

J is TRBJ1-2 and V is TRBV2; D might be TRBD1 (6 bases). Trimming cost V 6 bases and J 1 base, with 9 bases left between them. Germline CDR1 SNHLY, CDR2 FYNNEI. This CDR3 region has 13 residues. CDR3 sequence: CASRGTLNYGYTF. The CDR3 coding sequence is TGTGCCAGCAGGGGGACACTTAACTATGGCTACACCTTC.

This clone has a count of ten or more. The gene calls are TRBV28 and TRBJ1-6; D gene unclear. Germline values: CDR1 MDHEN, CDR2 SYDVKM. This CDR3 has 13 residues. Trimming took 3 bases from V and 9 from J, leaving 9 bases between them. The CDR3 here is CASSLLRTSPLHF. The CDR3 DNA sequence: TGTGCCAGCAGTTTGCTCAGAACTTCACCCCTCCACTTT.

The chain has TRBV7-2 and TRBJ2-6; TRBD1 matches 10 bases. This CDR3 spans 19 amino acids. The V gene end was trimmed by 2 bases and the J gene end by 2 bases; junction bases not matched to a gene: 9. In germline, CDR1 is SGHTA, CDR2 FQGNSA. Here the CDR3 DNA reads TGTGCCAGCAGCTTAAGGGGTCCCGGGACAGGGGCTGGGGCCAACGTCCTGACTTTC. Amino acids: CASSLRGPGTGAGANVLTF.

The table lists this clone with a few counts. The chain is built from TRBV5-1 and TRBJ2-1, with 12 bases fitting TRBD2. V lost 4 bases to trimming and J lost 0 bases; unmatched junction nucleotides: 11. Germline V gene lookup returns CDR1 SGHRS and CDR2 YFSETQ. The CDR3 is made up of 19 amino acids. In nucleotides, the CDR3 is TGCGCCAGCAGCCTACTGACTAGCGGGGGCCCGAGCTCCTACAATGAGCAGTTCTTC. The encoded protein is CASSLLTSGGPSSYNEQFF.

The chain uses TRBV9 and TRBJ1-5; 7 positions match TRBD1. V trimming: 3 bases; J trimming: 0 bases; junction bases outside the gene matches: 9. CDR3 size: 17 residues. Germline assignment: CDR1 SGDLS and CDR2 YYNGEE. The CDR3 DNA follows: TGTGCCAGCAGCGCCGATTCCGGGACAGATAGCAATCAGCCCCAGCATTTT. Translating gives CASSADSGTDSNQPQHF.

Only a few counts were recorded for this clone. The CDR3 DNA sequence: TGTGCCTGGATATCGAGCTCCTATAATTCACCCCTCCACTTT. It codes for CAWISSSYNSPLHF. This rearrangement joins TRBV30 to TRBJ1-6; D is unresolved. The CDR3 extends over 14 amino acids. The germline V and J ends were trimmed by 4 bases and 0 bases, with 7 bases remaining between them. Per germline, CDR1 GTSNPN and CDR2 SVGIG (reference sequence).

The chain couples TRBV6-1 to TRBJ1-6, with D maybe TRBD1 (5 bases). V lost 1 base and J 10 bases, leaving 14 bases between the germline ends. CDR1 is MNHNS, CDR2 SASEGT, per germline. This CDR3 contains 15 residues. The CDR3 spells CASSEVLQGRSPLHF. For the CDR3, the DNA is TGTGCCAGCAGTGAAGTTCTCCAGGGAAGATCACCCCTCCACTTT.

The genes are TRBV7-9 and TRBJ1-4; the match to TRBD1 covers 7 bases. Trimming cost V 1 base and J 4 bases; bases outside gene matches: 3. Germline CDR1 and CDR2: SEHNR and FQNEAQ (reference sequence). The CDR3 runs to 15 residues. CDR3 loop: CASSLEGADNEKLFF. The CDR3 DNA sequence: TGTGCCAGCAGCTTAGAGGGGGCAGATAATGAAAAACTGTTTTTT. Looking up the rest from reference TRBV7-9 and TRBJ1-4 gives the full variable domain: DTGVSQNPRHKITKRGQNVTFRCDPISEHNRLYWYRQTLGQGPEFLTYFQNEAQLEKSRLLSDRFSAERPKGSFSTLEIQRTEQGDSAMYLCASSLEGADNEKLFFGSGTQLSVL.

This clone came up a few times. This chain joins TRBV4-1 and TRBJ2-7; D is perhaps TRBD1 (6 bases). CDR3 length equals 15 residues. Germline V gene lookup returns CDR1 MGHRA and CDR2 YSYEKL. V lost 4 bases and J 2 bases, leaving 15 bases between the germline ends. This chain's CDR3 is CASSPQAGVAYEQYF. DNA for the CDR3: TGCGCCAGCAGCCCCCAGGCAGGGGTTGCCTACGAGCAGTACTTC.

The CDR3 DNA sequence: TGTGCCAGCAGTTGGGCCCCGATTTCACCCCTCCACTTT. Protein sequence: CASSWAPISPLHF. The J gene is TRBJ1-6, the V gene TRBV6-5; no firm D call. Germline V gene sequence: CDR1 MNHEY, CDR2 SVGAGI. The CDR3 runs to 13 residues. The V end lost 4 bases, the J end lost 9 bases, and 10 bases lay between the germline ends.

The V and J genes are TRBV2 and TRBJ1-1; D not certain. The CDR3 consists of 12 residues. Trimming removed 5 bases at V and 3 bases at J, with 7 bases between. Germline CDR1 reads SNHLY; CDR2 reads FYNNEI. In nucleotides, the CDR3 is TGTGCCAGCAGTTTTATCGACACTGAAGCTTTCTTT. Protein: CASSFIDTEAFF.

This clone has only a few counts. V usage is TRBV6-1 and J usage is TRBJ1-3, with D uncertain. This CDR3 region has 15 residues. CDR1 MNHNS and CDR2 SASEGT come from the germline V gene. V dropped 6 bases and J dropped 0 bases, with 12 bases sitting between them. This CDR3 reads CASRERPNSGNTIYF. In DNA form, the CDR3 reads TGTGCCAGCAGGGAGAGACCGAACTCTGGAAACACCATATATTTT.

This clone was seen ten or more times. V gene TRBV7-8 combines with J gene TRBJ2-1; no reliable D call. CDR3 length: 12 residues. CDR1 is SGHVS, CDR2 FQNEAQ, per germline. V lost 5 bases and J 8 bases, leaving 10 bases between the germline ends. The CDR3 DNA sequence: TGTGCCAGCAGCGCCAGGATCTATGAGCAGTTCTTC. Residues: CASSARIYEQFF.